Described below is a single T cell receptor (beta chain) sequence and its context. Its antigen is not identified. With no exceptions, donors were healthy Caucasians. These data belong to a study of identical twins. With 0 bases removed from V and 1 base from J, the gap between germline ends came to 10 bases. The CDR3 sequence is 16 residues long. The V gene's germline CDR1 is SEHNR and CDR2 FQNEAQ (reference sequence). Template switching created a universal primer site, and the cDNA included unique molecular identifiers. Using its own MiXCR run on the 5' RACE reads, TCRdb lists one record per CDR3 protein. Of fewer than 500,000 distinct CDR3 sequences detected, over 11% appear once; the ten largest clones hold about 0.94%. Whole-study results and caveats: Models predicted less out-of-frame TCR alpha sharing in monozygotic twins than was found. Instead of following the same donors, the conclusions were based on cross-sectional statistical analysis.

These sequences were also reported in another study, on yellow fever vaccine responses in identical twins.

The chain is built from TRBV7-9 and TRBJ1-3; no clear D. The TCR sequence derives from a woman younger than 35 in good health. Material for sequencing was CD4+ T cells sorted from blood. For the CDR3, the DNA is TGTGCCAGCAGCTTAGCAATAGGAGGGTCTGGAAACACCATATATTTT. This encodes CASSLAIGGSGNTIYF.